This entry describes one T cell receptor (beta chain). The antigen is unknown. The data were produced by immunoSEQ multiplex PCR, yet TCRdb's version contains in-frame clones alone and is incomplete. The table has approximately 400,000 clones, approximately 97% seen once; the top ten hold around 0.3%. The sample is drawn from a study of shared clonotypes between healthy human individuals. Study information: There were three CD4 naive, three CD4 memory, two CD8 naive and one CD8 memory plates per donor.

The germline CDR1 and CDR2 sequences are KGHSH and LQKENI. The CDR3 is 15 residues long. Losses at the gene ends were 3 bases for V and 7 bases for J; bases not matched to a gene: 12. Study results and caveats: Estimated clonotype richness was generally higher in naive than memory subsets.

Input material: memory CD8+ T cells sorted from blood. Specified subset: CD45RO+ cells pooled with CCR7-negative TemRA cells. The sequence was obtained from a man aged 25 to 45 in good health. The chain carries TRBV18 and TRBJ2-7, with 7 bases fitting TRBD2. The CDR3 protein is CASSPQEGGPGEQYF. In DNA, the CDR3 is TGTGCCAGCTCACCCCAGGAGGGAGGGCCTGGAGAGCAGTACTTC.